The 2 T cell receptor beta chains below come from one sample, sequenced in a study of B cell selection in AIRE deficiency. The regulatory T cell sort gate was CD4+CD25hiCD127low/negative. Libraries were prepared by immunoSEQ multiplex PCR; TCRdb keeps only in-frame clonotypes and omits some of them. The table records fewer than 25,000 clones, around 90% of them present only once. Material: CD4+CD25+ Tregs sorted from PBMCs. These receptors were taken from a human donor in good health.

The chain recombines TRBV5-4 with TRBJ1-1; no clear D. The CDR3 is 15 amino acids. Germline V gene lookup returns CDR1 SGHNT and CDR2 YYREEE (reference sequence). Trimming shortened V by 0 bases and J by 0 bases, and 9 bases separated the two germline ends. The CDR3 DNA sequence: TGTGCCAGCAGCTTGGAACGTGGAATGAACACTGAAGCTTTCTTT. Translated, it gives CASSLERGMNTEAFF.

With regard to this clone: The sample has other DNA sequences that encode this CDR3 too. This chain uses TRBV6-1 with TRBJ2-5, with D maybe TRBD2 (5 bases). Between the trimmed V and J ends, which lost 4 bases and 2 bases, there was a span of 8 bases. The germline V gene has CDR1 MNHNS and CDR2 SASEGT. The CDR3 is made up of 13 amino acids. Here the CDR3 reads CASSGTLQETQYF. The DNA for the CDR3 is TGTGCCAGCAGTGGGACTTTGCAAGAGACCCAGTACTTC.